The sequence of this T cell receptor beta chain was determined in a study of CD8+CD57+ T cells in acquired aplastic anemia. Study-wide results and caveats: Common to patients and controls were 25 to 30 CD8+ CDR3 sequences.

This clonotype has a single count. Its antigen remains unidentified. Using genomic DNA as the template, TCR beta VDJ and CDR3 profiling was carried out. TCRdb processed the reads anew with MiXCR; each CDR3 protein has one entry. Among tens of thousands of distinct CDR3 sequences, 45% to 70% were seen once, and the ten largest hold about 2.5%. Sequenced sample: sorted CD4+, CD8+, or CD8+CD57+ T cells (not recorded which) from PBMCs. This receptor was obtained from a human donor in good health, serving as a control.

CDR3 loop: CASSVRTGNEQYF. CDR3 coding DNA: TGTGCCAGCAGCGTTCGGACAGGGAACGAGCAGTACTTC. The V gene is TRBV9, the J gene TRBJ2-7; 8 bases match TRBD1. CDR1 and CDR2 (germline): SGDLS, YYNGEE. V gave up 2 bases and J gave up 5 bases; unmatched junction bases: 3. This CDR3 spans 13 amino acids.